This T cell receptor (beta chain) originates from a study of cytomegalovirus exposure and HLA in healthy donors. Study findings and constraints: A later analysis linked a missense variant in DCLRE1C to the trimming of TCR beta V and J genes. Because they were indistinguishable, some V segments, including TRBV6-2 and TRBV6-3, were excluded.

The germline V gene encodes CDR1 SGDLS and CDR2 YYNGEE. The V end lost 0 bases, the J end lost 5 bases, and 11 bases lay between the germline ends. This CDR3 spans 15 amino acids. As concerns this clone: No antigen is known for it.

The PCR was carried out with 60 Vbeta primers and 13 Jbeta primers. Clones were read by immunoSEQ multiplex PCR, and TCRdb kept only the in-frame ones, dropping some. The sample lists roughly 120,000 clones, around 8.5% occurring once. This TCR was recovered from a man aged 35-49 years in good health and CMV-seronegative. The V gene is TRBV9, the J gene TRBJ2-2; the D gene is possibly TRBD2 (6 bases). Sequenced input: PBMCs. CDR3 region: CASSVAWRGTGELFF. In DNA, the CDR3 is TGTGCCAGCAGCGTAGCGTGGAGGGGAACCGGGGAGCTGTTTTTT.